This is a list of T cell receptor beta chains from one sample in a study of CD8 T cells in Susac syndrome. TCRdb reprocessed the immunoSEQ multiplex PCR reads with MiXCR, giving one entry per CDR3 protein. The data hold 200,000 or so distinct CDR3 sequences, with 95% observed a single time. The sequenced material came from CD8+ T cells from PBMCs. These TCRs come from a human donor with Susac syndrome. Each CDR3 is given with its conserved first and last residue. D genes are given only for firm matches. Size values are once, few and many counts, or a class for expanded clones, and some rows have none.

J | size | D | V | CDR3 | DNA
TRBJ1-1 | NA | TRBD1 | TRBV12-3/TRBV12-4 | CASSKGQKAFF | TGTGCCAGCAGCAAGGGACAGAAAGCTTTCTTT
TRBJ1-6 | NA | NA | TRBV10-3 | CAIRSGAHSPLHF | TGTGCCATCAGGAGCGGGGCCCATTCACCCCTCCACTTT
TRBJ1-1 | NA | TRBD1 | TRBV7-8 | CASSLGQPGTEAFF | TGTGCCAGCAGCTTGGGACAGCCGGGAACTGAAGCTTTCTTT
TRBJ2-3 | NA | NA | TRBV30 | CAWREEISTDTQYF | TGTGCCTGGAGAGAAGAAATTAGCACAGATACGCAGTATTTT
TRBJ2-7 | NA | NA | TRBV4-1 | CASSQVPSSYEQYF | TGCGCCAGCAGCCAAGTTCCGAGCTCCTACGAGCAGTACTTC
TRBJ2-7 | NA | TRBD2 | TRBV20-1 | CSARDLWLAGAYYEQYF | TGCAGTGCTAGAGATCTCTGGCTAGCGGGGGCCTACTACGAGCAGTACTTC
TRBJ2-1 | NA | NA | TRBV12-3/TRBV12-4 | CASSKFGNEQFF | TGTGCCAGCAGTAAGTTCGGCAATGAGCAGTTCTTC
TRBJ2-2 | NA | NA | TRBV20-1 | CSARASSSTGELFF | TGCAGTGCTAGGGCAAGCAGCTCCACCGGGGAGCTGTTTTTT
TRBJ1-4 | NA | NA | TRBV13 | CASSFFRHNEKLFF | TGTGCCAGCAGCTTTTTCAGGCATAATGAAAAACTGTTTTTT
TRBJ2-7 | NA | NA | TRBV7-9 | CASSPVDRFKPYEQYF | TGTGCCAGCAGCCCAGTTGACAGATTCAAACCCTACGAGCAGTACTTC
TRBJ2-3 | once | TRBD2 | TRBV14 | CASSQGLGVDTQYF | TGTGCCAGCAGCCAGGGACTAGGTGTAGATACGCAGTATTTT
TRBJ2-7 | NA | NA | TRBV20-1 | CSAYGPGEYTEQYF | TGCAGTGCCTACGGCCCCGGGGAATATACCGAGCAGTACTTC
TRBJ2-3 | NA | NA | TRBV7-9 | CASSLPESGSTDTQYF | TGTGCCAGCAGCTTACCGGAGAGCGGGAGCACAGATACGCAGTATTTT
TRBJ1-1 | NA | NA | TRBV20-1 | CSARVDRSVGAFF | TGCAGTGCTAGAGTCGACAGGTCCGTAGGAGCTTTCTTT
TRBJ1-6 | NA | TRBD1 | TRBV7-9 | CASSEDRGGPYNSPLHF | TGTGCCAGCAGCGAGGACAGGGGAGGACCCTATAATTCACCCCTCCACTTT
TRBJ1-2 | NA | NA | TRBV27 | CASSFPGASGYTF | TGTGCCAGCAGTTTCCCAGGGGCGAGTGGCTACACCTTC
TRBJ2-1 | NA | NA | TRBV4-1 | CASSQPLSTIDNEQFF | TGCGCCAGCAGCCAACCCCTTAGCACGATTGACAATGAGCAGTTCTTC
TRBJ2-7 | once | TRBD1 | TRBV5-1 | CASVEDRGSYEQYF | TGCGCCAGCGTGGAGGACAGGGGGTCCTACGAGCAGTACTTC
TRBJ2-2 | NA | NA | TRBV28 | CASSFLRAGELFF | TGTGCCAGCAGTTTCCTGCGGGCCGGGGAGCTGTTTTTT
TRBJ1-6 | NA | TRBD1 | TRBV7-6 | CASSLVGTGDSPLHF | TGTGCCAGCAGCTTAGTGGGGACAGGGGATTCACCCCTCCACTTT
TRBJ2-4 | NA | NA | TRBV4-1 | CASSQMTELLAKNIQYF | TGCGCCAGCAGCCAAATGACAGAGCTTCTAGCCAAAAACATTCAGTACTTC
TRBJ2-7 | NA | NA | TRBV20-1 | CSAKRQVPSNEQYF | TGCAGTGCTAAAAGACAGGTGCCGTCTAACGAGCAGTACTTC